Listed here are 26 T cell receptor beta chains from one sample, sequenced in a study of shared clonotypes between healthy human individuals (dated by TCRdb to 2019 to 2021). Libraries were built with the immunoSEQ multiplex PCR assay. In TCRdb, the immuneACCESS table is reduced to in-frame sequences with V and J assigned. These tables do not hold every clone; where another copy was compared, an unresolved V gene accounts for under half, and the others remain unexplained. Present in this sample are hundreds of thousands of clones, around 95% of which were seen just once. The ten biggest clones cover 0.11% of the sample. CD8 naive samples consisted of CD45RO-negative cells that were positively selected for CCR7, yielding a CD45RA+CCR7+ population without TemRA cells. Material: naive CD8+ T cells sorted from blood. This specimen's cell subset or site label, interpreted: CD45RA+CCR7+. These receptors all come from a woman aged 25 to 39 in good health.

V and J are TRBV7-9 and TRBJ2-1, with 7 bases aligning to TRBD1. J lost 8 bases, V lost 1 base, and 14 bases had no gene match. Germline CDR1 SEHNR, CDR2 FQNEAQ (reference sequence). This CDR3 has 17 amino acids. CDR3 DNA: TGTGCCAGCAGCTTAGTATCGAGGGGGCTCAGATACGATGAGCAGTTCTTC. Amino acid sequence: CASSLVSRGLRYDEQFF.

The chain couples TRBV6-1 to TRBJ1-2, with TRBD1 matching over 7 bases. J gave up 5 bases and V 1 base, and 7 bases lay outside the gene matches. Per germline, CDR1 MNHNS and CDR2 SASEGT. This CDR3 has 15 amino acids. As DNA, the CDR3 is TGTGCCAGCAGTGAAGGGGACAGCCTCTCTTATGGCTACACCTTC. It specifies CASSEGDSLSYGYTF.

The chain combines TRBV6-6 with TRBJ2-7; TRBD2 might be the D (6 bases). Germline V CDR1 and CDR2: MNHNY, SVGAGI (reference sequence). V gave up 5 bases and J gave up 3 bases, with 17 bases separating them. There are 15 residues in the CDR3. The CDR3 here is CASSSLGGAGYEQYF. Written as DNA, the CDR3 is TGTGCCAGCAGTAGCCTCGGCGGGGCCGGCTACGAGCAGTACTTC.

This chain links TRBV27 with TRBJ2-7; 8 bases map to TRBD2. The V gene end was trimmed by 3 bases and the J gene end by 6 bases; junction bases not matched to a gene: 4. Germline V lookup: CDR1 MNHEY, CDR2 SMNVEV (reference sequence). This CDR3 has 13 amino acids. The CDR3 DNA reads as TGTGCCAGCAGTTTGGGAACTAGCGGCGAGCAGTACTTC. Its translation is CASSLGTSGEQYF.

This chain uses TRBV29-1 with TRBJ2-7, with 8 bases identical to TRBD2. V lost 1 base and J lost 4; bases outside the gene matches: 3. CDR1 is SQVTM, CDR2 ANQGSEA, per germline. This CDR3 spans 13 amino acids. This CDR3 is CSVEVIAGYEQYF. CDR3 DNA: TGCAGCGTTGAAGTAATAGCGGGGTACGAGCAGTACTTC.

The rearrangement joins TRBV28 to TRBJ2-7, with 15 bases fitting TRBD2. The CDR3 totals 18 residues. Germline V gene lookup returns CDR1 MDHEN and CDR2 SYDVKM. With 5 bases clipped from V and 3 bases from J, the junction kept 11 bases outside the gene matches. The CDR3 is CASSGTSGRFKVVYEQYF. The CDR3 nucleotides read TGTGCCAGCAGTGGGACTAGCGGGAGGTTCAAGGTTGTCTACGAGCAGTACTTC.

About this clone itself: Other nucleotide sequences in the sample specify the same CDR3. V gene TRBV19 combines with J gene TRBJ1-5; D is unresolved. The germline V gene encodes CDR1 LNHDA and CDR2 SQIVND (reference sequence). This CDR3 is 12 amino acids long. Trimming took 1 base from V and 6 from J, leaving 4 bases between them. CDR3 DNA: TGTGCCAGTAGTATAGCGAGTCAGCCCCAGCATTTT. Protein product: CASSIASQPQHF.

The chain carries TRBV18 and TRBJ2-1; a possible D gene is TRBD2 (6 bases). The V gene lost 4 bases and the J gene lost 0 bases, with 13 bases spanning the gap. The germline V gene has CDR1 KGHSH and CDR2 LQKENI. This CDR3 contains 16 residues. The CDR3 DNA reads TGTGCCAGCTCACAAGGGGACTCGAGCTCCTACAATGAGCAGTTCTTC. Translated, it gives CASSQGDSSSYNEQFF. Full variable domain (outside the CDR3, taken from reference TRBV18 and TRBJ2-1): NAGVMQNPRHLVRRRGQEARLRCSPMKGHSHVYWYRQLPEEGLKFMVYLQKENIIDESGMPKERFSAEFPKEGPSILRIQQVVRGDSAAYFCASSQGDSSSYNEQFFGPGTRLTVL.

The CDR3 loop reads CASSTAVLPSGNTIYF. In DNA, the CDR3 is TGTGCCAGTAGTACCGCCGTGCTGCCCTCTGGAAACACCATATATTTT. The chain recombines TRBV19 with TRBJ1-3; D not certain. This CDR3 is built from 16 residues. V was trimmed by 4 bases and J by 0 bases, leaving 13 bases between them. Germline CDR1 LNHDA, CDR2 SQIVND (reference sequence).

Worth noting for this clone: The sample has other DNA sequences that encode this CDR3 too. The V and J genes are TRBV7-6 and TRBJ1-5, with D perhaps matching TRBD1 (6 bases). Germline values: CDR1 SGHVS, CDR2 FNYEAQ. The CDR3 consists of 15 residues. The V end lost 5 bases, the J end lost 2 bases, and 13 bases lay between the germline ends. CDR3 coding DNA: TGTGCCAGCAGCCCGGAGGGGGGTGGCAATCAGCCCCAGCATTTT. Its protein is CASSPEGGGNQPQHF.

This clone was counted a single time. The rearrangement uses TRBV6-4 and TRBJ2-6; 12 nucleotides agree with TRBD1. The CDR3 length is 18 residues. Germline CDR1 is MRHNA and CDR2 is SNTAGT. V lost 8 bases and J lost 4; bases outside the gene matches: 12. The CDR3 DNA reads TGTGCCAGCTCCTTCTCCGGGACAGGGGGCGCGGGGGCCAACGTCCTGACTTTC. Its protein is CASSFSGTGGAGANVLTF.

V gene TRBV2 combines with J gene TRBJ2-3; possible D gene TRBD2, 6 bases. Trimming took 7 bases from V and 0 from J, leaving 14 bases between them. Germline values: CDR1 SNHLY, CDR2 FYNNEI. The CDR3 spans 15 residues. The CDR3 DNA reads as TGTGCCAGCATCCGCTCTAGCGAAAGCACAGATACGCAGTATTTT. It encodes CASIRSSESTDTQYF. Using reference TRBV2 and TRBJ2-3 for the parts outside the CDR3, the full variable domain is EPEVTQTPSHQVTQMGQEVILRCVPISNHLYFYWYRQILGQKVEFLVSFYNNEISEKSEIFDDQFSVERPDGSNFTLKIRSTKLEDSAMYFCASIRSSESTDTQYFGPGTRLTVL.

The chain joins TRBV9 to TRBJ2-1; 15 nucleotides match TRBD2. The germline V gene encodes CDR1 SGDLS and CDR2 YYNGEE. This CDR3 has 16 amino acids. V trimming: 4 bases; J trimming: 5 bases; junction bases outside the gene matches: 4. The CDR3 loop reads CASSYGLAGGDNEQFF. CDR3 coding DNA: TGTGCCAGCAGCTATGGACTAGCGGGAGGGGACAATGAGCAGTTCTTC.

The chain combines TRBV10-2 with TRBJ2-1; 16 bases align to TRBD2. The CDR3 consists of 19 residues. The germline V gene encodes CDR1 WSHSY and CDR2 SAAADI. V trimming: 0 bases; J trimming: 2 bases; junction bases outside the gene matches: 4. CDR3 in amino acids: CASSESPGLAGGPYNEQFF. The CDR3 DNA sequence: TGCGCCAGCAGTGAGTCGCCGGGACTAGCGGGAGGGCCCTACAATGAGCAGTTCTTC.

Note on this clone: The same CDR3 also results from other DNA sequences found in this sample. This rearrangement joins TRBV5-1 to TRBJ2-7, with D perhaps TRBD1 (6 bases). Germline CDR1 is SGHRS and CDR2 is YFSETQ. This CDR3 region has 13 residues. With 0 bases removed from V and 3 bases from J, the gap between germline ends came to 7 bases. The CDR3 coding sequence is TGCGCCAGCAGCTTGGGAGGGGGCTACGAGCAGTACTTC. It specifies CASSLGGGYEQYF.

This clone was counted once. The rearrangement uses TRBV28 and TRBJ2-7; 11 nucleotides agree with TRBD1. This CDR3 is built from 17 residues. V lost 6 bases to trimming and J lost 5 bases; unmatched junction nucleotides: 15. From germline, CDR1 is MDHEN and CDR2 SYDVKM. CDR3 in DNA: TGTGCCAGCAGCCCCAATAAGGACAGGGGGCTTTGGGACGAGCAGTACTTC. It codes for CASSPNKDRGLWDEQYF. Filled out from reference TRBV28 and TRBJ2-7, the complete variable domain reads DVKVTQSSRYLVKRTGEKVFLECVQDMDHENMFWYRQDPGLGLRLIYFSYDVKMKEKGDIPEGYSVSREKKERFSLILESASTNQTSMYLCASSPNKDRGLWDEQYFGPGTRLTVT.

The genes are TRBV7-9 and TRBJ2-1; possible D gene TRBD1, 6 bases. The germline V and J ends were trimmed by 2 bases and 8 bases, with 19 bases remaining between them. Germline assignment: CDR1 SEHNR and CDR2 FQNEAQ (reference sequence). The CDR3 totals 16 residues. CDR3 sequence (DNA): TGTGCCAGCAGCTTATGGTCACAGGGCGAGGTGTATGAGCAGTTCTTC. Its translation: CASSLWSQGEVYEQFF.

This rearrangement joins TRBV5-4 to TRBJ2-1, with 8 bases that match TRBD2. V gave up 5 bases and J gave up 2 bases; unmatched junction bases: 6. The CDR3 is 15 amino acids. CDR1 and CDR2 (germline): SGHNT, YYREEE (reference sequence). In DNA, the CDR3 is TGTGCCAGCAGACCAACTAGCGGAACCTACAATGAGCAGTTCTTC. Translated, it gives CASRPTSGTYNEQFF. The full variable domain, completed using reference TRBV5-4 and TRBJ2-1, is ETGVTQSPTHLIKTRGQQVTLRCSSQSGHNTVSWYQQALGQGPQFIFQYYREEENGRGNFPPRFSGLQFPNYSSELNVNALELDDSALYLCASRPTSGTYNEQFFGPGTRLTVL.

The chain carries TRBV5-6 and TRBJ1-1; 8 bases line up with TRBD1. J lost 9 bases, V lost 1 base, and 20 bases had no gene match. Germline V gene sequence: CDR1 SGHDT, CDR2 YYEEEE. CDR3 length: 18 residues. The chain's CDR3 is CASSLLSGGEMGGIQAFF. The CDR3 DNA follows: TGTGCCAGCAGCTTGTTATCAGGGGGCGAAATGGGAGGCATACAAGCTTTCTTT.

The V and J genes are TRBV7-9 and TRBJ1-2; D call uncertain. The CDR3 runs to 15 residues. CDR1 and CDR2 (germline): SEHNR, FQNEAQ (reference sequence). V lost 5 bases, J lost 3 bases, and 16 bases lay in between. The CDR3 reads CASSGPWETHYGYTF. DNA of the CDR3: TGTGCCAGCAGCGGTCCCTGGGAGACTCACTATGGCTACACCTTC.

The chain joins TRBV28 to TRBJ2-1, with D uncertain. The CDR3 sequence is 14 residues long. CDR1 and CDR2 from the germline V gene are MDHEN and SYDVKM. V was shortened by 7 bases and J by 4 bases, with 14 bases between the two germline ends. The CDR3: CASTLGVEYNEQFF. CDR3 sequence (DNA): TGTGCCAGCACCCTTGGGGTGGAATACAATGAGCAGTTCTTC.

This clone was recorded only once. The rearrangement uses TRBV6-1 and TRBJ2-1; maybe TRBD2 (5 bases). CDR1 is MNHNS and CDR2 is SASEGT in the germline V gene. This CDR3 comprises 22 residues. Trimming took 1 base from V and 2 from J, leaving 30 bases between them. This chain's CDR3 is CASSEGVMGLALDLQTYNEQFF. CDR3 DNA: TGTGCCAGCAGTGAAGGAGTTATGGGCCTAGCATTGGACCTACAAACCTACAATGAGCAGTTCTTC.

The V call is TRBV4-1, the J call TRBJ2-5, with 8 bases fitting TRBD1. The J call may be incorrect, as the DNA end agrees better with TRBJ2-7. Looked up from germline, CDR1 is MGHRA and CDR2 is YSYEKL. The CDR3 has 13 amino acids. In DNA, the CDR3 is TGCGCCAGCAGCCGACAGGGGTCCTACGAGCAGTACTTC. It is translated as CASSRQGSYEQYF.

The chain has TRBV7-2 and TRBJ2-1; unclear D gene. Deletions cut 1 base from V and 8 bases from J, with 12 bases between. This CDR3 contains 14 residues. Germline loops: CDR1 SGHTA, CDR2 FQGNSA. CDR3 in amino acids: CASSLGFSLYEQFF. CDR3 nucleotide sequence: TGTGCCAGCAGCTTAGGGTTTAGCCTCTATGAGCAGTTCTTC.

The rearrangement links TRBV14 to TRBJ2-3; 9 nucleotides match TRBD2. Trimming removed 3 bases from V and 3 bases from J; junction bases left unmatched: 4. This CDR3 is 15 amino acids long. The V gene's germline CDR1 is SGHDN and CDR2 FVKESK. Here the CDR3 DNA reads TGTGCCAGCAGCCACCTAGCGGGATTGACAGATACGCAGTATTTT. This gives the protein CASSHLAGLTDTQYF.

Concerning this clone itself: The sample has other DNA sequences that encode this CDR3 too. The chain links TRBV28 to TRBJ1-5; D is ambiguous. This CDR3 region has 14 residues. Germline V CDR1 and CDR2: MDHEN, SYDVKM. The V and J ends lost 3 bases and 0 bases respectively, with 6 bases between them. CDR3 in amino acids: CASSFAGSNQPQHF. CDR3 nucleotide sequence: TGTGCCAGCAGTTTTGCAGGTAGCAATCAGCCCCAGCATTTT.